The 13 T cell receptor beta chains given below trace back to one sample, sequenced in a study of blood T cells in healthy people across ages. Next came a second PCR, run for about 7 to 12 cycles, which used a sample-barcoded 5' primer along with a J-beta primer mix. Each CDR3 protein is one row after TCRdb ran MiXCR on the 5' RACE reads. The sample gives roughly 2 million distinct CDR3 sequences, about 49% of which show up once; more than 2% is in the top ten. Sequenced: blood. The source is a woman between 35 and 50 years old in good health.

V gene TRBV28 combines with J gene TRBJ1-1; possible D gene TRBD1, 6 bases. CDR1 MDHEN and CDR2 SYDVKM come from the germline V gene. Trimming took 4 bases from V and 7 from J, leaving 22 bases between them. This CDR3 has 16 amino acids. CDR3 in DNA: TGTGCCAGCAGTTCATTCCAGACAGGAGGGGGGAATGAAGCTTTCTTT. This codes for CASSSFQTGGGNEAFF.

This clonotype has just one count. This sequence joins TRBV5-5 and TRBJ2-1, with D perhaps being TRBD1 or TRBD2 (6 bases each). Germline V lookup: CDR1 SGHKS, CDR2 YYEKEE (reference sequence). The CDR3 extends over 15 amino acids. V was clipped by 4 bases and J by 8 bases, with 19 bases between them. CDR3 nucleotides: TGTGCCAGCAGCCGTAGGAGGGGGGCTCAGGATGAGCAGTTCTTC. It encodes CASSRRRGAQDEQFF.

The chain is built from TRBV7-8 and TRBJ2-7; 7 nucleotides align to TRBD2. The ends lost 5 bases at V and 3 bases at J; junction bases unmatched: 13. Germline loops: CDR1 SGHVS, CDR2 FQNEAQ. CDR3 length: 16 amino acids. The CDR3 nucleotides are TGTGCCAGCAGCGGGCCGGGGGGAGCGGGGATCTACGAGCAGTACTTC. Translated, it gives CASSGPGGAGIYEQYF.

Worth noting for this clonotype: One junction end does not reproduce the germline sequence, and a read error may be involved. The genes are TRBV4-2 and TRBJ1-2; perhaps TRBD1 as D (5 bases). The CDR3 totals 18 residues. In germline, CDR1 is LGHNA, CDR2 YNFKEQ. CDR3 sequence reads: CASSLSSGRDGRGYGCTF. In DNA form, the CDR3 reads TGTGCCAGCAGCCTCTCTTCGGGCAGGGACGGGAGGGGCTATGGCTGCACCTTC.

This clonotype was detected only a few times. The chain uses TRBV7-2 and TRBJ2-5, with a possible D match to TRBD1 (6 bases). Trimming took 6 bases from V and 1 from J, leaving 15 bases between them. Looked up from germline, CDR1 is SGHTA and CDR2 is FQGNSA. The CDR3 consists of 15 residues. CDR3 loop: CASRPNRDIQETQYF. In nucleotides, the CDR3 is TGTGCCAGCAGGCCTAACAGGGACATCCAAGAGACCCAGTACTTC.

V gene TRBV20-1 combines with J gene TRBJ2-5, with D unresolved. There are 13 residues in the CDR3. Trimming cost V 6 bases and J 5 bases, with 16 bases left between them. Germline CDR1 DFQATT, CDR2 SNEGSKA (reference sequence). DNA for the CDR3: TGCAGTGCCCCGTGGGGTAATATCGAGACCCAGTACTTC. Its translation is CSAPWGNIETQYF.

The rearrangement uses TRBV28 and TRBJ2-7; 7 nucleotides align to TRBD2. With 7 bases clipped from V and 4 bases from J, the junction kept 13 bases outside the gene matches. This CDR3 region has 15 residues. Germline V gene lookup returns CDR1 MDHEN and CDR2 SYDVKM. CDR3 protein: CASKARGREEYEQYF. DNA of the CDR3: TGTGCCAGCAAAGCGCGGGGCCGGGAGGAATACGAGCAGTACTTC.

This chain links TRBV6-5 with TRBJ2-4; D gene unclear. The last part of the DNA fits TRBJ2-7 better; the J call may be wrong. Germline values: CDR1 MNHEY, CDR2 SVGAGI. CDR3 length equals 15 residues. CDR3 loop: CASSYSDGYSYEQYF. The CDR3 DNA is TGTGCCAGCAGTTACTCGGACGGCTATTCCTACGAGCAGTACTTC.

This clonotype has just a few counts. The J gene is TRBJ1-6, the V gene TRBV10-3, with 11 nucleotides matching TRBD1. Germline trimming cut 6 bases from V and 7 bases from J; bases unmatched to any gene: 5. CDR1 ENHRY and CDR2 SYGVKD come from the germline V gene. The CDR3 totals 15 residues. CDR3 sequence (DNA): TGTGCCATCAGACCGGGACAGGGGGAAAATTCACCCCTCCACTTT. Translated, it gives CAIRPGQGENSPLHF.

CDR3 nucleotides: TGTGCCATCAGTGAGTCGAACAGCTACAATGAGCAGTACTTC. This sequence encodes CAISESNSYNEQYF. The chain carries TRBV10-3 and TRBJ2-4, with D unclear. Trimming stripped 0 bases from V and 13 bases from J, with 16 bases between. The CDR3 totals 14 residues. CDR1 ENHRY and CDR2 SYGVKD come from the germline V gene.

This clonotype was seen many times. The chain couples TRBV7-2 to TRBJ2-7; 8 bases fit TRBD1. The V segment lost 0 bases and the J segment 1 base; nucleotides outside the gene matches: 5. The length of the CDR3 is 16 residues. The germline V gene has CDR1 SGHTA and CDR2 FQGNSA. DNA for the CDR3: TGTGCCAGCAGCTTAGCAGGACAGGGTGGATCCTACGAGCAGTACTTC. Encoded protein: CASSLAGQGGSYEQYF.

This clonotype was counted between two and nine times. The rearrangement links TRBV6-5 to TRBJ1-6; tentatively, D is TRBD1 (5 bases). CDR1 MNHEY and CDR2 SVGAGI come from the germline V gene. The CDR3 totals 14 residues. V lost 2 bases to trimming and J lost 10 bases, with 12 bases between them. CDR3 loop: CASSYRQGGSPLHF. The CDR3 DNA reads TGTGCCAGCAGTTACCGGCAGGGTGGCTCACCCCTCCACTTT.

V is TRBV7-2 and J is TRBJ2-5; D remains ambiguous. This CDR3 is built from 14 residues. Germline lookup yields CDR1 SGHTA and CDR2 FQGNSA. V shed 2 bases and J shed 5 bases, with 12 bases lying between them. The CDR3 loop is CASSLSRAVETQYF. The CDR3 coding sequence is TGTGCCAGCAGCTTAAGTAGGGCCGTTGAGACCCAGTACTTC. The variable domain in full, with the rest retrieved from reference TRBV7-2 and TRBJ2-5, is GAGVSQSPSNKVTEKGKDVELRCDPISGHTALYWYRQSLGQGLEFLIYFQGNSAPDKSGLPSDRFSAERTGGSVSTLTIQRTQQEDSAVYLCASSLSRAVETQYFGPGTRLLVL.